The 26 T cell receptor beta chains listed next were all sequenced from one sample in a study of blood T cell repertoires in COVID-19 (dated by TCRdb to 2019 to 2021). The library relied on the immunoSEQ multiplex PCR assay. What TCRdb holds here is the immuneACCESS table cut down to in-frame rearrangements. Part of the clones is not present; checked against another copy, under half of the missing clones reflect an unresolved V gene, and the others are unexplained. The sample table contains approximately 150,000 clones; only one count was recorded for approximately 80% of them. Of the sample, about 16% is held by the ten largest clones. Input material: PBMCs or T cells enriched from blood (not recorded which). These receptors were taken from a man between 45 and 60 years old who had recovered from COVID-19.

The chain carries TRBV5-6 and TRBJ1-2; no clear D gene. Trimming removed 4 bases from V and 4 bases from J, with 11 bases in between. The CDR3 sequence is 13 residues long. Germline V gives CDR1 SGHDT, CDR2 YYEEEE. Written as DNA, the CDR3 is TGTGCCAGCAGCGTCCGGGTTCCCTATGGCTACACCTTC. Translating it yields CASSVRVPYGYTF. The full variable domain, completed using reference TRBV5-6 and TRBJ1-2, is DAGVTQSPTHLIKTRGQQVTLRCSPKSGHDTVSWYQQALGQGPQFIFQYYEEEERQRGNFPDRFSGHQFPNYSSELNVNALLLGDSALYLCASSVRVPYGYTFGSGTRLTVV.

In this sample, this clone turned up a few times. This rearrangement joins TRBV5-1 to TRBJ1-1; no firm D call. The CDR3 is 15 residues long. V gave up 5 bases and J gave up 4 bases, with 18 bases separating them. In germline, CDR1 is SGHRS, CDR2 YFSETQ. Here the CDR3 reads CASRLEQTTSTEAFF. As DNA, the CDR3 is TGCGCCAGCAGGCTGGAACAGACAACGAGCACTGAAGCTTTCTTT.

The chain has TRBV19 and TRBJ2-5; 12 bases agree with TRBD2. CDR3 size: 16 residues. V lost 4 bases to trimming and J lost 6 bases; unmatched junction nucleotides: 9. Per the germline V gene, CDR1 is LNHDA and CDR2 is SQIVND (reference sequence). CDR3 region: CASSTSGLAGRKTQYF. CDR3 nucleotide sequence: TGTGCCAGTAGTACGTCCGGACTAGCGGGGAGAAAGACCCAGTACTTC. Using reference TRBV19 and TRBJ2-5 for the parts outside the CDR3, the full variable domain is DGGITQSPKYLFRKEGQNVTLSCEQNLNHDAMYWYRQDPGQGLRLIYYSQIVNDFQKGDIAEGYSVSREKKESFPLTVTSAQKNPTAFYLCASSTSGLAGRKTQYFGPGTRLLVL.

This sequence joins TRBV7-2 and TRBJ2-7, with a tentative D call TRBD1 (7 bases). This CDR3 is built from 18 residues. Per the germline V gene, CDR1 is SGHTA and CDR2 is FQGNSA. Between the trimmed V and J ends, which lost 1 base and 4 bases, there was a span of 23 bases. The CDR3 nucleotides are TGTGCCAGCAGCTTAGTTGCAGGGGGGCGGCAAACCCCATACGAGCAGTACTTC. This codes for CASSLVAGGRQTPYEQYF.

V usage is TRBV4-2 and J usage is TRBJ2-2; 10 bases agree with TRBD1. The CDR3 contains 18 residues. Germline V gene data show CDR1 as LGHNA and CDR2 as YNFKEQ. After removal of 4 bases from V and 5 bases from J, the junction contained 13 bases not matched to a gene. For the CDR3, the DNA is TGTGCCAGCAGCCGCCACTGGCCGGGACAGGGGAGGACCGGGGAGCTGTTTTTT. The encoded protein is CASSRHWPGQGRTGELFF.

This chain links TRBV6-2 or TRBV6-3 with TRBJ2-5; possible D gene TRBD2, 5 bases. Trimming removed 7 bases at V and 5 bases at J, with 14 bases between. The length of the CDR3 is 13 residues. Germline CDR1 is MNHEY and CDR2 is SVGEGT. The CDR3 DNA sequence: TGTGCCAGCACCCCAATCTCGGGGGAGACCCAGTACTTC. It specifies CASTPISGETQYF.

The chain joins TRBV19 to TRBJ1-1, with 9 bases that match TRBD1. The CDR3 length is 14 residues. V was pared by 5 bases and J by 5 bases, with 6 bases of the junction left unmatched. Germline CDR1 reads LNHDA; CDR2 reads SQIVND (reference sequence). CDR3: CASSEQGARTEAFF. CDR3 sequence (DNA): TGTGCCAGTAGTGAACAGGGGGCGCGAACTGAAGCTTTCTTT.

The chain carries TRBV6-5 and TRBJ2-7; TRBD2 matches 7 bases. Germline lookup yields CDR1 MNHEY and CDR2 SVGAGI. The J segment lost 0 bases and the V segment lost 7 bases, leaving 6 bases of the junction unmatched. The CDR3 has 14 residues. This CDR3 reads CASTQGRDSYEQYF. CDR3 in DNA: TGTGCCAGCACCCAAGGGAGGGACTCCTACGAGCAGTACTTC.

This rearrangement joins TRBV27 to TRBJ1-5; tentatively, D is TRBD1 (6 bases). Germline V gives CDR1 MNHEY, CDR2 SMNVEV (reference sequence). This CDR3 spans 16 amino acids. Trimming took 4 bases from V and 4 from J, leaving 17 bases between them. The CDR3 reads CASSSSAWDKNQPQHF. The DNA of the CDR3 is TGTGCCAGCAGTTCTTCCGCATGGGACAAGAATCAGCCCCAGCATTTT.

CDR3 sequence: CASSQSSVANTGELFF. The DNA of the CDR3 is TGTGCCAGCAGCCAAAGTAGTGTCGCGAACACCGGGGAGCTGTTTTTT. V and J are TRBV14 and TRBJ2-2; unclear D gene. V was clipped by 2 bases and J by 0 bases, with 10 bases between them. The V gene's germline CDR1 is SGHDN and CDR2 FVKESK. CDR3 size: 16 residues.

V gene TRBV10-1 combines with J gene TRBJ2-2; D remains ambiguous. The CDR3 loop spans 13 amino acids. Per the germline V gene, CDR1 is WNHNN and CDR2 is SYGVQD (reference sequence). V was pared by 5 bases and J by 0 bases, with 4 bases between. CDR3 nucleotide sequence: TGCGCCAGCAGTCTTCCGAACACCGGGGAGCTGTTTTTT. Translated: CASSLPNTGELFF.

The rearrangement joins TRBV5-5 to TRBJ1-2; 9 bases match TRBD1. V was pared by 6 bases and J by 7 bases, with 7 bases of the junction left unmatched. Germline CDR1 reads SGHKS; CDR2 reads YYEKEE (reference sequence). This CDR3 region has 13 residues. CDR3 residues: CASTPGQGSGYTF. The CDR3 coding sequence is TGTGCCAGCACCCCGGGACAGGGCTCTGGCTACACCTTC.

J is TRBJ1-2 and V is TRBV5-6; 9 bases agree with TRBD1. In germline, CDR1 is SGHDT, CDR2 YYEEEE. After removal of 4 bases from V and 3 bases from J, the junction contained 1 base not matched to a gene. This CDR3 comprises 13 residues. CDR3 in DNA: TGTGCCAGCAGCGGGACAGGGCACTATGGCTACACCTTC. This translates into CASSGTGHYGYTF.

The chain has TRBV5-5 and TRBJ2-5; 8 bases are a match to TRBD1. The ends lost 4 bases at V and 2 bases at J; junction bases unmatched: 10. The germline V gene has CDR1 SGHKS and CDR2 YYEKEE (reference sequence). The CDR3 covers 16 residues. CDR3 sequence (DNA): TGTGCCAGCAGCACAGGACAGGGCGGTGTTCAAGAGACCCAGTACTTC. This translates into CASSTGQGGVQETQYF.

CDR3 sequence reads: CASSPGGGQSYEQYF. DNA for the CDR3: TGTGCCAGCAGCCCGGGTGGGGGACAGAGCTACGAGCAGTACTTC. V is TRBV28 and J is TRBJ2-7; 7 positions agree with TRBD1. The CDR3 totals 15 residues. The V and J ends lost 6 bases and 3 bases, in that order; junction bases with no gene match: 11. Germline-derived CDR1 and CDR2 are MDHEN and SYDVKM.

This CDR3 is CASSQPGQGAYEQYF. CDR3 DNA: TGCGCCAGCAGTCAGCCGGGACAGGGGGCCTACGAGCAGTACTTC. V gene TRBV10-2 combines with J gene TRBJ2-7; TRBD1 matches at 11 bases. CDR1 is WSHSY, CDR2 SAAADI, per germline. Trimming cost V 5 bases and J 2 bases; bases outside gene matches: 5. The CDR3 runs to 15 residues.

The CDR3 reads CASSPGTARYEQYF. The CDR3, as DNA: TGTGCCAGCAGCCCGGGGACAGCTCGATACGAGCAGTACTTC. The chain combines TRBV5-5 with TRBJ2-7; TRBD1 matches at 7 bases. V shed 4 bases and J 4 bases; nucleotides not matched to a gene: 8. Germline V gives CDR1 SGHKS, CDR2 YYEKEE (reference sequence). The CDR3 runs to 14 residues.

This clone has just one count. The chain recombines TRBV4-1 with TRBJ1-4; the D gene is possibly TRBD1 (6 bases). Per the germline V gene, CDR1 is MGHRA and CDR2 is YSYEKL. V gave up 4 bases and J gave up 2 bases, with 20 bases separating them. This CDR3 contains 18 residues. The CDR3 region has the DNA TGCGCCAGCAGCCCGTCGCGGGGGCCCGGGGGTACTAATGAAAAACTGTTTTTT. The encoded protein is CASSPSRGPGGTNEKLFF.

The chain has TRBV6-6 and TRBJ2-5, with D tentatively TRBD1 (5 bases). V lost 7 bases and J lost 5, with 11 bases in between. The V gene's germline CDR1 is MNHNY and CDR2 SVGAGI (reference sequence). The CDR3 is 12 residues long. CDR3 bases: TGTGCCAGCAAAACAGGTGGGGAGACCCAGTACTTC. Translated, it gives CASKTGGETQYF.

The V and J genes are TRBV10-1 and TRBJ1-1, with 7 nucleotides matching TRBD1. This CDR3 spans 13 amino acids. The junction had 13 bases not matched to a gene; V was cut back by 6 bases and J by 12 bases. Germline CDR1 reads WNHNN; CDR2 reads SYGVQD (reference sequence). The CDR3 nucleotides read TGCGCCAGCAGCGCACCCGGGACAGAGAAGCCTTTCTTT. It is translated as CASSAPGTEKPFF.

This clone showed up just a few times. The CDR3: CASSLRRTSGGSYEQYF. In nucleotides, the CDR3 is TGTGCCAGCAGTCTCCGACGGACTAGCGGGGGCTCCTACGAGCAGTACTTC. The chain couples TRBV6-6 to TRBJ2-7; the match to TRBD2 covers 13 bases. Germline lookup yields CDR1 MNHNY and CDR2 SVGAGI (reference sequence). V shed 5 bases, J shed 0 bases, and the junction held 7 bases outside the gene matches. This CDR3 comprises 17 residues.

The CDR3 DNA sequence: TGTGCCAGTTCGACTAAGGGGGCGGCCACAGATACGCAGTATTTT. Translating gives CASSTKGAATDTQYF. The chain employs TRBV27 and TRBJ2-3, with 7 nucleotides matching TRBD1. V was clipped by 9 bases and J by 2 bases; unmatched bases: 11. The CDR3 has 15 amino acids. CDR1 and CDR2 from the germline V gene are MNHEY and SMNVEV (reference sequence).

The count of this clone is one. The rearrangement links TRBV5-5 to TRBJ1-2; D is perhaps TRBD1 (5 bases). Germline CDR1 is SGHKS and CDR2 is YYEKEE (reference sequence). V shed 4 bases and J shed 8 bases, with 15 bases lying between them. The CDR3 extends over 13 amino acids. Written as DNA, the CDR3 is TGTGCCAGCAGCCGGGCAGGGTCGGAGGGCTACACCTTC. It yields the protein CASSRAGSEGYTF.

The V call is TRBV27, the J call TRBJ1-1, with D possibly TRBD1 on 6 matching bases. This CDR3 region has 17 residues. Germline V gene lookup returns CDR1 MNHEY and CDR2 SMNVEV (reference sequence). The V end was cut by 4 bases, the J end by 0 bases, with 18 bases between. CDR3 loop: CASSSGGPLFLNTEAFF. CDR3 sequence (DNA): TGTGCCAGCAGTTCGGGGGGCCCACTATTCCTGAACACTGAAGCTTTCTTT.

This clone came up once. CDR3 amino acids: CASTPTGVNTGELFF. The CDR3 DNA reads TGCGCCAGCACCCCCACAGGGGTCAACACCGGGGAGCTGTTTTTT. The chain uses TRBV5-1 and TRBJ2-2; 7 positions match TRBD1. From germline, CDR1 is SGHRS and CDR2 YFSETQ. The CDR3 spans 15 residues. V dropped 6 bases and J dropped 2; count of bases not matched to a gene: 7.

V gene TRBV12-3 or TRBV12-4 combines with J gene TRBJ2-3; weak D call: TRBD1 (6 bases). Trimming removed 9 bases from V and 0 bases from J, with 10 bases in between. CDR3 size: 13 residues. Here the CDR3 DNA reads TGTGCCAGTAGGACAGCTAGCACAGATACGCAGTATTTT. Translating it yields CASRTASTDTQYF.